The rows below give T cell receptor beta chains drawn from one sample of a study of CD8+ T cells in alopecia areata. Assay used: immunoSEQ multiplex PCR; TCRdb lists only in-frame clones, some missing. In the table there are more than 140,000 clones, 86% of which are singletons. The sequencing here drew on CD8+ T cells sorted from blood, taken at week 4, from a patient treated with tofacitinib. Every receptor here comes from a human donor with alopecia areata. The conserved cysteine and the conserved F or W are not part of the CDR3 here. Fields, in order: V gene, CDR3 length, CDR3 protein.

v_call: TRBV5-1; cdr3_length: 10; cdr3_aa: ASSPLGDEQF
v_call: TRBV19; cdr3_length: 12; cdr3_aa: ASSSGTPADTQY
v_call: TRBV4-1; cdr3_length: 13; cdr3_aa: ASSQVGTAQETQY
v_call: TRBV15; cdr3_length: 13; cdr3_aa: ATSRELGRKETQY
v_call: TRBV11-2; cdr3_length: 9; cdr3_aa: ASSFGNEQF
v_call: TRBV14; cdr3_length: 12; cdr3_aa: ASSSRDRVDEQY
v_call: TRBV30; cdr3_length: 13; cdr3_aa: AWSVVAGGKDTQY
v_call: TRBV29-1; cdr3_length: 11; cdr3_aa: SVGKGAAYEQY
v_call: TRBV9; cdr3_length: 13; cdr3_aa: ASIDGPRRVNEQF
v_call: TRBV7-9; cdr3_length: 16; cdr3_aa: ASSLDRANARGTDTQY
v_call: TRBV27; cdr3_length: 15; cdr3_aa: ASMGWTGFGGGYGYT
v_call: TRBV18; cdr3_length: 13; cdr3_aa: ASSQSDGLTYEQY
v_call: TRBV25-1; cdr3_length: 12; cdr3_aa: ASSDRQGASHAF
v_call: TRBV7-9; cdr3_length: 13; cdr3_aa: ASSSPPGGTYEQY
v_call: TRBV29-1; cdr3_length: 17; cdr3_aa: SAQGASGRAPISYNEQF
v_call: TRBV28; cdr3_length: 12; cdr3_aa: ASIGEGGQETQY
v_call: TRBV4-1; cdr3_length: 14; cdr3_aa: ASSHPRRDRDEKLF
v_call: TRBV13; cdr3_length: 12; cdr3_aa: ASSLGLAGHEQY
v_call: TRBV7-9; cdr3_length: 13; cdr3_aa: ASSFEREGTDTQY
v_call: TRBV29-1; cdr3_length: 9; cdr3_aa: SVPGSYGYT
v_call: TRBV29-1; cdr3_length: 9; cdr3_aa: SVEPGTEAF
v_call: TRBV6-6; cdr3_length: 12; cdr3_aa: TSSYGGTNYEQY
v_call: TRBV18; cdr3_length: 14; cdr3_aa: ASSEQGPSSYNEQF
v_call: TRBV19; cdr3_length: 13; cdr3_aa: ASTEMTGEGNTIY
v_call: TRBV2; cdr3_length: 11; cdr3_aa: ASSGLAGEEQF
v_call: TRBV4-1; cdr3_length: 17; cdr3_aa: ASSQEPEGQEVEWYGYT
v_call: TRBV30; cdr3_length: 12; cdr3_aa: AWSRSASTDTQY
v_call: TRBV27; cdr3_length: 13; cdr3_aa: ASSLNLGGGYEQF
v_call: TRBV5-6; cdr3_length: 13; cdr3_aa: ASSFRQRGGYEQY
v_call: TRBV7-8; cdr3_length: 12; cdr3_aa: ASSLHGMNTEAF
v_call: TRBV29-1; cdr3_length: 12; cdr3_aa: SVGDSQTTWEQY
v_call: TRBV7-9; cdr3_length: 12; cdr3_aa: ASSRTSGNDEQF
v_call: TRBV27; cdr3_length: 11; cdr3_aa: ASRPEYQETQY
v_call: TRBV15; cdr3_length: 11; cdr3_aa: ATSRDRAETQY
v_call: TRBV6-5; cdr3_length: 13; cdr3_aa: ASSQDRGQQETQY
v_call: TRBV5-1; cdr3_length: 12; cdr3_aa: ATGAGRLTDTQY
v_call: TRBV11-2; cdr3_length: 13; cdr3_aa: ASSPPASGSYEQY
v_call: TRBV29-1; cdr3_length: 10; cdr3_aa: SVEGDGNTIY
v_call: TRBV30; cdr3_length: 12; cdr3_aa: AAGIYLGTGELF
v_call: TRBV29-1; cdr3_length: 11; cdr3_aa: SCRTSGKAEQY
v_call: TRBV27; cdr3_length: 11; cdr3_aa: ASSLSGVYEQY
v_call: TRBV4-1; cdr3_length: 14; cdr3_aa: ASSQVLSDSWETQY
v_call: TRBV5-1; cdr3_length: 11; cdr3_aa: ASSWDRDYEQY
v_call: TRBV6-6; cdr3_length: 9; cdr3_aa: ASSSDQPQH
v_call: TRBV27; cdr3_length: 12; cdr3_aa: ASSLGVSNQPQH
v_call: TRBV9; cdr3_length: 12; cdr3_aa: ASSVGQNVETQY
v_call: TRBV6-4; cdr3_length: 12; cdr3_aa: ASSLMANTGELF
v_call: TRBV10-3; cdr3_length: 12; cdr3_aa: AISWADSSYEQY
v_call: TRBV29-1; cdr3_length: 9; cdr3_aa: SVEAGGAAY
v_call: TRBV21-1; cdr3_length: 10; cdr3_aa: ATPQFRYEQY
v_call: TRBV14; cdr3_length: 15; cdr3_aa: ASSHAGLGPRESQAF
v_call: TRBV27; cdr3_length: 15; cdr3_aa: ASSSGTSGVAKNIQY
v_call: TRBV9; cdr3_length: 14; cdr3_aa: ASSECTPGRIYEQY
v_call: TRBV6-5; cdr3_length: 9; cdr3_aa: ASSSDGSQH
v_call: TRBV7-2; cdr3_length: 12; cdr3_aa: ASSLDAGAGELF